By sample share, the clone carrying this T cell receptor beta chain is medium-sized. The CDR3 sequence is 14 residues long. Per germline, CDR1 MNHEY and CDR2 SVGEGT. With 6 bases removed from V and 2 bases from J, the gap between germline ends came to 11 bases. The template was genomic DNA from peripheral blood, not RNA. These data are taken from a study of T cell repertoires in aging, cancer and after chemotherapy. A mixed TRB-A/B primer pool amplified rearranged TRB by multiplex touch-down PCR. TCRdb passed the multiplex PCR reads through MiXCR, listing each CDR3 protein once. The sample has approximately 3,000 distinct CDR3 sequences, around 24% seen once.

The clonotype originates from a human donor with a solid tumor. Sequences were obtained from blood. This chain links TRBV6-2 or TRBV6-3 with TRBJ1-5; no definite D call. The CDR3 loop is CASRPQLGNQPQHF. As DNA, the CDR3 is TGTGCCAGCAGGCCACAACTGGGCAATCAGCCCCAGCATTTT.